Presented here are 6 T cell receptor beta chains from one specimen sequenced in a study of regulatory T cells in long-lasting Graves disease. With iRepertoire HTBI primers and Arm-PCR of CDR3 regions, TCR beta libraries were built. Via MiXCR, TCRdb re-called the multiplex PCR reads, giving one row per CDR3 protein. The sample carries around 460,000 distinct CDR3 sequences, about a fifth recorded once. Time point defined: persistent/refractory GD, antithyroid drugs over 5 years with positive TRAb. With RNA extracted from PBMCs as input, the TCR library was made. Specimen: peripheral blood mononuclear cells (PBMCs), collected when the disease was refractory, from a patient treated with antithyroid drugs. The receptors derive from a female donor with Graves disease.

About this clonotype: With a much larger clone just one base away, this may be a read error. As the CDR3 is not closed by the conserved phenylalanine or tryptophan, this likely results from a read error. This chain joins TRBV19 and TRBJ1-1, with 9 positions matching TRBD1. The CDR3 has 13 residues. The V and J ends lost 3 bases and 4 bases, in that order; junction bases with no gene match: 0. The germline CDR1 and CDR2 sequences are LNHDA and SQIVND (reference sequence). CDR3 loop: CASSMTGGTEAFL. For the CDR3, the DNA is TGTGCCAGTAGTATGACAGGGGGCACTGAAGCTTTCCTT.

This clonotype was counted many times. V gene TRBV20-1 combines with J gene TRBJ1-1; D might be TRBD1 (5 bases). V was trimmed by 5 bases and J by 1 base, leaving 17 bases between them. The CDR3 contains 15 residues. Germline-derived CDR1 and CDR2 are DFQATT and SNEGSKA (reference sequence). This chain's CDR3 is CSAEWLRDRNTEAFF. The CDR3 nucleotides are TGCAGTGCTGAGTGGCTTCGGGACCGGAACACTGAAGCTTTCTTT.

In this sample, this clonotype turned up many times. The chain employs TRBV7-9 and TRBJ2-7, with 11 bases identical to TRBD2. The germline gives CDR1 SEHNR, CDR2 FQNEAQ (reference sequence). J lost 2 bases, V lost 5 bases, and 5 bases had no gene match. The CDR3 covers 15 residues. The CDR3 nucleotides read TGTGCCAGCAGCCCCGGGACTAGCGGACCCTACGAGCAGTACTTC. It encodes CASSPGTSGPYEQYF.

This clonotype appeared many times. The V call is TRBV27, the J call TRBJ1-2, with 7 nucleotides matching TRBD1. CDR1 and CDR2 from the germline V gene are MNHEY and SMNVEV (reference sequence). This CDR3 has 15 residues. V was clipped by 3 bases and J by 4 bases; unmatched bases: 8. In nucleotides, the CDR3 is TGTGCCAGCAGTTTTGGGGACAGCTCCGTCTATGGCTACACCTTC. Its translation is CASSFGDSSVYGYTF.

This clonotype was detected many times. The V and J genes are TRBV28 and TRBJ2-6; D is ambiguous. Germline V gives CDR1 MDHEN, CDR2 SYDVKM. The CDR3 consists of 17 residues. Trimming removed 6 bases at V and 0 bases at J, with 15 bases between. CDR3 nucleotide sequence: TGTGCCAGCAGCACAACAGTGACGAGCTCTGGGGCCAACGTCCTGACTTTC. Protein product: CASSTTVTSSGANVLTF.

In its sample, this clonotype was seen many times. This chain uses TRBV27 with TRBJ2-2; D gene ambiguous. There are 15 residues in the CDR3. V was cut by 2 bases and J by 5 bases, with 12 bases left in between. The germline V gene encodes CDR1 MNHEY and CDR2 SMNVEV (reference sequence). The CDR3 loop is CASSLEYSVTGELFF. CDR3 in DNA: TGTGCCAGCAGTTTAGAATACTCCGTAACCGGGGAGCTGTTTTTT.